The 16 T cell receptor beta chains listed next were all sequenced from one sample in a study of molecular identifiers for immune sequencing clone quantification. TCRdb independently ran MiXCR on the PCR reads; one entry per CDR3 protein. The table includes under 75,000 distinct CDR3 sequences, 15% to 20% detected once. The sequenced material came from naive CD8+ T cells from blood, with Jurkat cell RNA spiked in. Regarding subset: FACS-sorted CD8+CD4-CCR7+CD45RA+ naive T cells. The receptor source for this set is a human donor in good health. Some libraries in this study had Jurkat cell RNA spiked in.

This chain uses TRBV5-4 with TRBJ2-1, with TRBD2 matching over 7 bases. Germline loops: CDR1 SGHNT, CDR2 YYREEE (reference sequence). The V segment lost 3 bases and the J segment 7 bases; nucleotides outside the gene matches: 10. The CDR3 has 15 amino acids. The chain's CDR3 is CASSSDWREINEQFF. CDR3 DNA sequence: TGTGCCAGCAGCTCCGACTGGCGGGAGATTAATGAGCAGTTCTTC.

This clonotype has a count of ten or more. CDR3: CSVEEDRVGYGYTF. The DNA of the CDR3 is TGCAGCGTTGAGGAAGACAGGGTAGGCTATGGCTACACCTTC. The gene calls are TRBV29-1 and TRBJ1-2, with TRBD1 matching over 7 bases. The ends lost 3 bases at V and 4 bases at J; junction bases unmatched: 8. The CDR3 contains 14 residues. CDR1 is SQVTM, CDR2 ANQGSEA, per germline. The full variable domain, its missing parts supplied by reference TRBV29-1 and TRBJ1-2, is SAVISQKPSRDICQRGTSLTIQCQVDSQVTMMFWYRQQPGQSLTLIATANQGSEATYESGFVIDKFPISRPNLTFSTLTVSNMSPEDSSIYLCSVEEDRVGYGYTFGSGTRLTVV.

This clonotype was found many times. The rearrangement uses TRBV29-1 and TRBJ2-5; TRBD2 agrees at 13 bases. CDR1 and CDR2 (germline): SQVTM, ANQGSEA. Trimming at V came to 4 bases and at J to 3 bases, leaving 8 bases not matched to a gene. The length of the CDR3 is 16 residues. CDR3 protein: CSVGTSGSSLEETQYF. CDR3 sequence (DNA): TGCAGCGTTGGGACTAGCGGGAGTAGCTTGGAAGAGACCCAGTACTTC.

This clonotype was detected many times. This rearrangement joins TRBV13 to TRBJ1-1; no reliable D call. Trimming took 3 bases from V and 5 from J, leaving 7 bases between them. The germline CDR1 and CDR2 sequences are PRHDT and FYEKMQ (reference sequence). The CDR3 has 12 residues. Here the CDR3 reads CASSFGETEAFF. CDR3 bases: TGTGCCAGCAGCTTCGGGGAGACTGAAGCTTTCTTT.

To note about this clonotype: A read error is possible here, since a much larger clone lies one base away. The CDR3 here is CASNLVSNNLAKNIQYF. In DNA form, the CDR3 reads TGTGCCAGCAACTTAGTATCCAATAACTTAGCCAAAAACATTCAGTACTTC. V and J are TRBV13 and TRBJ2-4; D gene uncertain. This CDR3 spans 17 amino acids. Per germline, CDR1 PRHDT and CDR2 FYEKMQ (reference sequence).

This clonotype was detected many times. The chain links TRBV27 to TRBJ2-5; a weak D match, TRBD2 (5 bases). CDR3 length: 13 residues. V gave up 6 bases and J gave up 1 base, with 9 bases separating them. CDR1 and CDR2 (germline): MNHEY, SMNVEV (reference sequence). Here the CDR3 reads CASREGLQETQYF. The CDR3 DNA reads TGTGCCAGCAGAGAGGGCCTCCAAGAGACCCAGTACTTC.

Many counts were recorded for this clonotype. This sequence joins TRBV6-5 and TRBJ2-7, with TRBD2 matching over 11 bases. V gave up 6 bases and J gave up 7 bases; unmatched junction bases: 5. Germline CDR1 and CDR2: MNHEY and SVGAGI. The CDR3 is 13 residues long. CDR3 amino acids: CASSLAGGQEQYF. The CDR3 bases are TGTGCCAGCAGCTTAGCGGGAGGGCAAGAGCAGTACTTC.

Many counts were recorded for this clonotype. The V and J genes are TRBV11-3 and TRBJ2-1; 11 bases map to TRBD2. Germline lookup yields CDR1 SGHNT and CDR2 YENEEA. The CDR3 runs to 14 residues. The V and J ends lost 5 bases and 6 bases, in that order; junction bases with no gene match: 3. The CDR3 region has the DNA TGTGCCAGCAGCCACGGACTAGCGGGCAATGAGCAGTTCTTC. It is translated as CASSHGLAGNEQFF.

The chain employs TRBV19 and TRBJ2-1; 8 bases fit TRBD1. This CDR3 contains 15 residues. Trimming took 3 bases from V and 9 from J; bases not matched to a gene: 10. Germline V gene sequence: CDR1 LNHDA, CDR2 SQIVND (reference sequence). This CDR3 is CASSIIGQGYPEQFF. For the CDR3, the DNA is TGTGCCAGTAGTATTATAGGACAGGGCTATCCTGAGCAGTTCTTC. Full variable domain (outside the CDR3, taken from reference TRBV19 and TRBJ2-1): DGGITQSPKYLFRKEGQNVTLSCEQNLNHDAMYWYRQDPGQGLRLIYYSQIVNDFQKGDIAEGYSVSREKKESFPLTVTSAQKNPTAFYLCASSIIGQGYPEQFFGPGTRLTVL.

On this clonotype: A read error may explain this, as a much larger clone is one base away. V gene TRBV14 combines with J gene TRBJ2-1; D not certain. The CDR3 runs 11 residues. Germline CDR1 SGHDN, CDR2 FVKESK. The CDR3 DNA reads as TGTGCCAGCAGCCATTACAATGAGCAGTCCTTC. Translated: CASSHYNEQSF.

At least ten counts were recorded for this clonotype. CDR3 region: CASSQGVGVYNEQFF. As DNA, the CDR3 is TGCGCCAGCAGCCAAGGCGTGGGAGTATACAATGAGCAGTTCTTC. This rearrangement joins TRBV4-1 to TRBJ2-1; a weak D match, TRBD2 (5 bases). Germline CDR1 is MGHRA and CDR2 is YSYEKL. The CDR3 covers 15 residues. Trimming left V 1 base short and J 4 bases short, with 11 bases between.

This chain joins TRBV12-3 or TRBV12-4 and TRBJ1-4; D remains ambiguous. Trimming cost V 7 bases and J 7 bases, with 10 bases left between them. The CDR3 totals 12 residues. This CDR3 is CASNQMGEKLFF. CDR3 DNA: TGTGCCAGCAACCAAATGGGTGAAAAACTGTTTTTT.

As concerns this clonotype: This could be a read error, since a much larger clone is one nucleotide away. In nucleotides, the CDR3 is TGTGCCAGCAGCTTCATACATCCGACAGATACGCAGTTTTTT. It is translated as CASSFIHPTDTQFF. The chain employs TRBV11-3 and TRBJ2-3, with a possible D match to TRBD1 (5 bases). This CDR3 has 14 residues. Germline values: CDR1 SGHNT, CDR2 YENEEA.

In this sample, this clonotype turned up many times. This chain connects TRBV7-9 to TRBJ2-2; no definite D call. This CDR3 is built from 15 residues. With 5 bases removed from V and 6 bases from J, the gap between germline ends came to 16 bases. Germline CDR1 reads SEHNR; CDR2 reads FQNEAQ (reference sequence). The CDR3 spells CASSDNTLVAGELFF. In DNA form, the CDR3 reads TGTGCCAGCAGCGATAATACCTTAGTGGCCGGGGAGCTGTTTTTT.

This clonotype was found many times. The V and J genes are TRBV5-4 and TRBJ1-1; TRBD1 is a possible D gene (6 bases). This CDR3 comprises 15 residues. Germline CDR1 is SGHNT and CDR2 is YYREEE (reference sequence). V was pared by 4 bases and J by 6 bases, with 19 bases between. The CDR3 sequence: CASSPTWGGTAEAFF. The CDR3 DNA reads TGTGCCAGCAGCCCAACATGGGGGGGCACCGCTGAAGCTTTCTTT.

This clonotype appeared many times. The chain employs TRBV11-2 and TRBJ2-3, with 10 bases matching TRBD2. Germline trimming cut 3 bases from V and 3 bases from J; bases unmatched to any gene: 0. In germline, CDR1 is SGHAT, CDR2 FQNNGV. This CDR3 contains 14 residues. CDR3 in DNA: TGTGCCAGCAGCTTTAGCGGGAGGACAGATACGCAGTATTTT. It specifies CASSFSGRTDTQYF.